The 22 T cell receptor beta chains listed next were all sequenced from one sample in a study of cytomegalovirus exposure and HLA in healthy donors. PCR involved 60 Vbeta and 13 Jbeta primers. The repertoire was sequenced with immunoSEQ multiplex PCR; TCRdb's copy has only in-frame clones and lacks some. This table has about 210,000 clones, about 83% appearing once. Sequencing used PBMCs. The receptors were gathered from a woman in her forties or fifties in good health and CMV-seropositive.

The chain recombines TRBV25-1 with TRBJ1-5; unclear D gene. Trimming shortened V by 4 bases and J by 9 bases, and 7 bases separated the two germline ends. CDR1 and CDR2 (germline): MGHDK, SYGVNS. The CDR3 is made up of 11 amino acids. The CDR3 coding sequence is TGTGCCAGCAGTGCTCACGGGCCCCAGCATTTT. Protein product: CASSAHGPQHF.

The CDR3 loop is CASSLNYNGVMNTEAFF. The CDR3 DNA is TGTGCCAGCAGCTTAAATTATAACGGGGTGATGAACACTGAAGCTTTCTTT. The chain has TRBV7-6 and TRBJ1-1, with D unresolved. The germline V gene encodes CDR1 SGHVS and CDR2 FNYEAQ. The CDR3 has 17 residues. V gave up 2 bases and J gave up 0 bases, with 16 bases separating them.

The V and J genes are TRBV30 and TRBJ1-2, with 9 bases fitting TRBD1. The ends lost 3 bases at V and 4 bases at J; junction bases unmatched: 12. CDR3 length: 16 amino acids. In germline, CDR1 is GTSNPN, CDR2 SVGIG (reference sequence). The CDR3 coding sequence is TGTGCCTGGAGCCGGAGGACAGGGGCATATAGCTATGGCTACACCTTC. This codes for CAWSRRTGAYSYGYTF.

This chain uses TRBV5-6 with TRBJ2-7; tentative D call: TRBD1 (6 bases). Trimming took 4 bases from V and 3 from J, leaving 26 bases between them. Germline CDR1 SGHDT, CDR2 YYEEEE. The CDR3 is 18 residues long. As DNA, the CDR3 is TGTGCCAGCAGCCCACCTACCGACAGGCGCCATCCCCTCTACGAGCAGTACTTC. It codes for CASSPPTDRRHPLYEQYF.

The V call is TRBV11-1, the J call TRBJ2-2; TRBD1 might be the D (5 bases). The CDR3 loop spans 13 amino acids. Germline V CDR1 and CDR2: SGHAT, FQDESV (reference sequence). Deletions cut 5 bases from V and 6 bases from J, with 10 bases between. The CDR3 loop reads CASSKTASGELFF. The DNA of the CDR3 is TGTGCCAGCAGCAAGACAGCTTCCGGGGAGCTGTTTTTT.

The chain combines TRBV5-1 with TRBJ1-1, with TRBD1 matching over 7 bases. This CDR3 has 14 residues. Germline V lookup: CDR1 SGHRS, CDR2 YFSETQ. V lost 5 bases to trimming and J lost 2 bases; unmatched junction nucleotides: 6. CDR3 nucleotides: TGCGCCAGCAGGTATGGGACAGCCAACACTGAAGCTTTCTTT. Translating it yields CASRYGTANTEAFF.

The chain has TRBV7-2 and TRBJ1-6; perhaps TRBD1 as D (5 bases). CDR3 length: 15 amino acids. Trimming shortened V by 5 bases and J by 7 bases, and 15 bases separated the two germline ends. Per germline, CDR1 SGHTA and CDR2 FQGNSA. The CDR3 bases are TGTGCCAGCAGCGGCGGGGGGACCTTCAATTCACCCCTCCACTTT. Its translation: CASSGGGTFNSPLHF.

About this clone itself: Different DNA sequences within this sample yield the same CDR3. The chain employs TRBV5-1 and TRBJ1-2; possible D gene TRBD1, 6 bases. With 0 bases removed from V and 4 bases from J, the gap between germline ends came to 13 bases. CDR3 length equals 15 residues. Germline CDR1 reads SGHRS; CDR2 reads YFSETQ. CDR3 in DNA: TGCGCCAGCAGCTTGGAGGCAGGGGCCCCCTATGGCTACACCTTC. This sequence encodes CASSLEAGAPYGYTF.

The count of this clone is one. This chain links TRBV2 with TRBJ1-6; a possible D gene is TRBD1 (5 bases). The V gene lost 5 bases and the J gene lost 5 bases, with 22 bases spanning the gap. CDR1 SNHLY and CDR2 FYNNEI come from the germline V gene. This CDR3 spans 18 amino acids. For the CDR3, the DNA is TGTGCCAGCAGTTATACCGGGACTCTTCGTTGGAATAATTCACCCCTCCACTTT. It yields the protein CASSYTGTLRWNNSPLHF.

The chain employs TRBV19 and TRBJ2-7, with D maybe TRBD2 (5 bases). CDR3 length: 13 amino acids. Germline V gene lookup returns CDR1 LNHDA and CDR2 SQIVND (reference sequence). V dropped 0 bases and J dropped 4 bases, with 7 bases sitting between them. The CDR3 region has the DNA TGTGCCAGTAGTATAGAACGAGGGTACGAGCAGTACTTC. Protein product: CASSIERGYEQYF.

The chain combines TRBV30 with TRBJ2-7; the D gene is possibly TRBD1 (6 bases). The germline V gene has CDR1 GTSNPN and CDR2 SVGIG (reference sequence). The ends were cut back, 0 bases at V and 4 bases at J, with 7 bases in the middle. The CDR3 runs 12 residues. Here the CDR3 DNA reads TGTGCCTGGAGTGTCGGACAGTACGAGCAGTACTTC. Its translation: CAWSVGQYEQYF.

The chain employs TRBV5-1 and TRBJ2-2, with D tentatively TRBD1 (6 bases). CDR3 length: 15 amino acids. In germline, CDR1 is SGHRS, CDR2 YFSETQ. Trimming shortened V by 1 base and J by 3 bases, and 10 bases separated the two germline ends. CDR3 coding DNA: TGCGCCAGCAGCTTGTCAGGGGCCGACACCGGGGAGCTGTTTTTT. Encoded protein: CASSLSGADTGELFF.

The CDR3, as DNA: TGTGCCAGCAGCTCGTACCTCGGGGTTGGCTACACCTTC. Translated, it gives CASSSYLGVGYTF. The gene calls are TRBV11-2 and TRBJ1-2; D unclear. This CDR3 contains 13 residues. Germline CDR1 SGHAT, CDR2 FQNNGV. V was cut by 4 bases and J by 7 bases, with 13 bases left in between.

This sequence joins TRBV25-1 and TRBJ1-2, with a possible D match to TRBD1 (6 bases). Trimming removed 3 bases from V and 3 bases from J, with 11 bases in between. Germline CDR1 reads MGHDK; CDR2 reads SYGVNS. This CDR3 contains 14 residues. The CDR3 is CASSDWDIYYGYTF. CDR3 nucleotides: TGTGCCAGCAGTGACTGGGACATCTACTATGGCTACACCTTC.

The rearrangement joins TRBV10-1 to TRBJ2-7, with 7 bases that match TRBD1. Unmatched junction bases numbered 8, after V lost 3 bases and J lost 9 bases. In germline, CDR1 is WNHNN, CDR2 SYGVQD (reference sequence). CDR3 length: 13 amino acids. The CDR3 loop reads CASSELQGLRQYF. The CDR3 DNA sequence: TGCGCCAGCAGTGAATTACAGGGGTTGAGGCAGTACTTC.

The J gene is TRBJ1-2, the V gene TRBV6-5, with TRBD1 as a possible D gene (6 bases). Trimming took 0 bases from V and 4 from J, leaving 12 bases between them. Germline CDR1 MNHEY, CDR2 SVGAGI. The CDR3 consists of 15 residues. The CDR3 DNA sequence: TGTGCCAGCAGTTACTCAACAGGGTCAGGCTATGGCTACACCTTC. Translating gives CASSYSTGSGYGYTF.

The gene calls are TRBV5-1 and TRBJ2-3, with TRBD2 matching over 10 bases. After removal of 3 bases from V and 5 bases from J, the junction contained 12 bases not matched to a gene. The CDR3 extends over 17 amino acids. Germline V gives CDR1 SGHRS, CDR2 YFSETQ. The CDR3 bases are TGCGCCAGCAGCTCGAGACTGGGTAGCGGGGGGCGAGATACGCAGTATTTT. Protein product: CASSSRLGSGGRDTQYF. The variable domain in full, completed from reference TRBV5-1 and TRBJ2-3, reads KAGVTQTPRYLIKTRGQQVTLSCSPISGHRSVSWYQQTPGQGLQFLFEYFSETQRNKGNFPGRFSGRQFSNSRSEMNVSTLELGDSALYLCASSSRLGSGGRDTQYFGPGTRLTVL.

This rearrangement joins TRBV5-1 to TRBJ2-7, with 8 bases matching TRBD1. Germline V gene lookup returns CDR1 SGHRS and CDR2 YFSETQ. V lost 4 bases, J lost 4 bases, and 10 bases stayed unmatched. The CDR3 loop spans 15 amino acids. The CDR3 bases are TGCGCCAGCAGCCCAACCGGGACAGGACCGTACGAGCAGTACTTC. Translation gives CASSPTGTGPYEQYF. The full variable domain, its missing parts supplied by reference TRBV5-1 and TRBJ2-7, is KAGVTQTPRYLIKTRGQQVTLSCSPISGHRSVSWYQQTPGQGLQFLFEYFSETQRNKGNFPGRFSGRQFSNSRSEMNVSTLELGDSALYLCASSPTGTGPYEQYFGPGTRLTVT.

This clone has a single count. The CDR3 coding sequence is TGTGCCATCAGTGACCCCGGGACTAGCGGCTACAATGAGCAGTTCTTC. Translating it yields CAISDPGTSGYNEQFF. The J gene is TRBJ2-1, the V gene TRBV10-3; 11 bases are shared with TRBD2. The CDR3 has 16 amino acids. Germline CDR1 and CDR2: ENHRY and SYGVKD. Losses at the gene ends were 3 bases for V and 3 bases for J; bases not matched to a gene: 4.

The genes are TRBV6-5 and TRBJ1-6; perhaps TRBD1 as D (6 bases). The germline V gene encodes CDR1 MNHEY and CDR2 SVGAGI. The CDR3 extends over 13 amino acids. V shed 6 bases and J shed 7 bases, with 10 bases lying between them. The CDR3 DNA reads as TGTGCCAGCAGCCGACAGGAGAATTCACCCCTCCACTTT. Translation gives CASSRQENSPLHF.

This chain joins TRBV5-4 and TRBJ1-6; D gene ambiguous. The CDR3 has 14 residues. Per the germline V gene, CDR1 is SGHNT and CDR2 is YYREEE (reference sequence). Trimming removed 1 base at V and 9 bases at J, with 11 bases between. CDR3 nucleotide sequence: TGTGCCAGCAGCTTGACGGGTGATGGTTCACCCCTCCACTTT. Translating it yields CASSLTGDGSPLHF.

In DNA form, the CDR3 reads TGTGCCAGCAGCCTGCTAGCGGGGGGGACCTACGAGCAGTACTTC. It yields the protein CASSLLAGGTYEQYF. This chain uses TRBV9 with TRBJ2-7, with 12 bases matching TRBD2. Germline V CDR1 and CDR2: SGDLS, YYNGEE. The CDR3 has 15 amino acids. Unmatched junction bases numbered 4, after V lost 4 bases and J lost 2 bases.